Listed below are T cell receptor beta chains from one sample, sequenced in a study of beta chain features in type 1 diabetes. The protocol was immunoSEQ multiplex PCR, while the TCRdb copy is restricted to in-frame clones and leaves out a portion. The table shows about 640,000 clones, with over 10% occurring only once. Material for sequencing was naive CD4+ T cells from blood. These receptors were taken from a man in his thirties or forties with type 1 diabetes. Each CDR3 is given with its conserved first and last residue. The order of the fields is clone size, J gene, V gene, D gene, CDR3 DNA, CDR3 protein. D genes are given only for firm matches. For some rows the clone size is stated as once, few or many, or as a class when expanded; others skip it.

clone_size: -
j_call: TRBJ2-7
v_call: TRBV5-6
d_call: -
cdr3_nt: TGTGCCAGCAGCTTGTTATCAACACGCTACGAGCAGTACTTC
cdr3_aa: CASSLLSTRYEQYF

clone_size: once
j_call: TRBJ1-2
v_call: TRBV6-1
d_call: TRBD1
cdr3_nt: TGTGCCAGCAGTGAAATCCCAGGGGGCGAAATGGGCTACACCTTC
cdr3_aa: CASSEIPGGEMGYTF

clone_size: once
j_call: TRBJ1-5
v_call: TRBV2
d_call: -
cdr3_nt: TGTGCCAGTCATTCTAAACAGGGTAAGCGGCAGCCCCAGCATTTT
cdr3_aa: CASHSKQGKRQPQHF

clone_size: few
j_call: TRBJ2-3
v_call: TRBV27
d_call: -
cdr3_nt: TGTGCCAGCAGTTTAGCGGGGTGGGATACGCAGTATTTT
cdr3_aa: CASSLAGWDTQYF

clone_size: few
j_call: TRBJ1-2
v_call: TRBV4-2
d_call: TRBD1
cdr3_nt: TGTGCCAGCAGTATCGACAGGGAAAAAGGCTACACCTTC
cdr3_aa: CASSIDREKGYTF

clone_size: few
j_call: TRBJ1-2
v_call: TRBV14
d_call: -
cdr3_nt: TGTGCCAGCAGCCAAGATGCGAGGCTGTATGGCTACACCTTC
cdr3_aa: CASSQDARLYGYTF

clone_size: -
j_call: TRBJ2-7
v_call: TRBV5-6
d_call: -
cdr3_nt: TGTGCCGTAAGATACGAGCAGTACTTC
cdr3_aa: CAVRYEQYF

clone_size: -
j_call: TRBJ1-5
v_call: TRBV6-5
d_call: TRBD1
cdr3_nt: TGTGCCAGCAGTTGGGGGACAGGGGCCAATCAGCCCCAGCATTTT
cdr3_aa: CASSWGTGANQPQHF

clone_size: -
j_call: TRBJ2-3
v_call: TRBV5-1
d_call: TRBD2
cdr3_nt: TGCGCCAGCAGCTTGTACACTAGCGGGGGCCAGGGGACAGATACGCAGTATTTT
cdr3_aa: CASSLYTSGGQGTDTQYF

clone_size: -
j_call: TRBJ2-5
v_call: TRBV29-1
d_call: TRBD1
cdr3_nt: TGCAGCGTTGAACCGGGACAGCAAGAGACCCAGTACTTC
cdr3_aa: CSVEPGQQETQYF

clone_size: -
j_call: TRBJ2-5
v_call: TRBV7-2
d_call: TRBD1
cdr3_nt: TGTGCCAGCAGCTTAGGGGGCAGGGGGCGGCAAGAGACCCAGTACTTC
cdr3_aa: CASSLGGRGRQETQYF

clone_size: -
j_call: TRBJ2-3
v_call: TRBV9
d_call: -
cdr3_nt: TGTGCCAGCAGCGTAGACCAGCGGACTAGCACAGATACGCAGTATTTT
cdr3_aa: CASSVDQRTSTDTQYF

clone_size: -
j_call: TRBJ2-3
v_call: TRBV6-1
d_call: TRBD1
cdr3_nt: TGTGCCAGCAGGGTGACAGGGGGCACAGATACGCAGTATTTT
cdr3_aa: CASRVTGGTDTQYF

clone_size: few
j_call: TRBJ2-5
v_call: TRBV25-1
d_call: -
cdr3_nt: TGTGCCAGCGGAGGTGAGACCCAGTACTTC
cdr3_aa: CASGGETQYF

clone_size: -
j_call: TRBJ1-1
v_call: TRBV6-1
d_call: TRBD1
cdr3_nt: TGTGCCAGCAGCCTGGACAGGGGAGGAACTGAAGCTTTCTTT
cdr3_aa: CASSLDRGGTEAFF

clone_size: -
j_call: TRBJ2-5
v_call: TRBV29-1
d_call: -
cdr3_nt: TGCAGCGTTGTACCCCCCGAAGAGACCCAGTACTTC
cdr3_aa: CSVVPPEETQYF

clone_size: few
j_call: TRBJ2-7
v_call: TRBV6-5
d_call: TRBD1
cdr3_nt: TGTGCCAGCAGTTACACCGGGACAGGTTATATCTCCGAGCAGTACTTC
cdr3_aa: CASSYTGTGYISEQYF

clone_size: -
j_call: TRBJ2-5
v_call: TRBV7-2
d_call: -
cdr3_nt: TGTGCCAGCAGCTTAGGGTCGGTGGAGACCCAGTACTTC
cdr3_aa: CASSLGSVETQYF

clone_size: -
j_call: TRBJ2-7
v_call: TRBV7-2
d_call: -
cdr3_nt: TGTGCCAGCAGCCCACCTGGGCTACCGGCGGGCGAGCAGTACTTC
cdr3_aa: CASSPPGLPAGEQYF

clone_size: few
j_call: TRBJ2-7
v_call: TRBV7-6
d_call: TRBD1
cdr3_nt: TGTGCCAGCAGCTCACTAGACCGGGACAGGGGTGACGAGCAGTACTTC
cdr3_aa: CASSSLDRDRGDEQYF

clone_size: -
j_call: TRBJ1-6
v_call: TRBV5-6
d_call: -
cdr3_nt: TGTGCCAGCAGCTTCGGACAGACCTATAATTCACCCCTCCACTTT
cdr3_aa: CASSFGQTYNSPLHF

clone_size: few
j_call: TRBJ2-3
v_call: TRBV27
d_call: -
cdr3_nt: TGTGCCCGCCGCTCTGGCGGCACAGATACGCAGTATTTT
cdr3_aa: CARRSGGTDTQYF

clone_size: few
j_call: TRBJ2-3
v_call: TRBV6-6
d_call: -
cdr3_nt: TGTGCCAGCAGTTACTCTGTTCTAGGACCCGATACGCAGTATTTT
cdr3_aa: CASSYSVLGPDTQYF

clone_size: few
j_call: TRBJ2-3
v_call: TRBV2
d_call: -
cdr3_nt: TGTGCCAGCAGTAAGCGGGTGGCTAGCACAGATACGCAGTATTTT
cdr3_aa: CASSKRVASTDTQYF

clone_size: -
j_call: TRBJ2-7
v_call: TRBV6-5
d_call: -
cdr3_nt: TGTGCCAGCAGTTACTCGGGGACATTCTCCTACGAGCAGTACTTC
cdr3_aa: CASSYSGTFSYEQYF

clone_size: few
j_call: TRBJ1-4
v_call: TRBV7-2
d_call: TRBD1
cdr3_nt: TGTGCCAGCAGACCGAACAGGGGAGGAGAAAAACTGTTTTTT
cdr3_aa: CASRPNRGGEKLFF

clone_size: -
j_call: TRBJ2-1
v_call: TRBV5-1
d_call: -
cdr3_nt: TGCGCCAGCAGCTTGGGGACCTTATACAATGAGCAGTTCTTC
cdr3_aa: CASSLGTLYNEQFF

clone_size: few
j_call: TRBJ2-5
v_call: TRBV5-1
d_call: -
cdr3_nt: TGCGCCAGCAGCTTGTGGCAGCAACAAGAGACCCAGTACTTC
cdr3_aa: CASSLWQQQETQYF

clone_size: few
j_call: TRBJ2-1
v_call: TRBV4-3
d_call: -
cdr3_nt: TGCGCCAGCAGCCAAGAGGGGCGACATGGGGATAATGAGCAGTTCTTC
cdr3_aa: CASSQEGRHGDNEQFF